This TCR beta chain was captured in a study of T cells in localized non-small cell lung cancer (dated by TCRdb to the early 2020s). Notes on the research overall: Comparing tumors with uninvolved tumor-adjacent lungs, the study looked at the T cell repertoires of approximately 240 patients with early-stage NSCLC. All 250 or so NSCLC patients in the cohort were treatment-naive and had localized lung tumors that were resected. NSCLC patients had a mean age of around 61 years, and around 130 were male and around 110 female.

At diagnosis, peripheral blood, uninvolved tumor-adjacent lung and tumor were collected and were preserved as a mix of fresh-frozen and FFPE material. The immunoSEQ Assay was used to sequence TCR beta CDR3 regions from DNA. As for how the authors treated the data: To compute T cell density, TCR beta template counts were normalized to usable DNA, which was estimated by amplifying housekeeping genes. Using the preseqR package, richness was estimated by extrapolating to 120,000 templates for tissue samples and 400,000 templates for PBMC samples. Clonality was defined as one minus Pielou's evenness. Tissue-enriched TCRs were identified through differential abundance testing performed on productive amino-acid clonotypes, with a minimum total count of 5 and an alpha of 0.1. The Jaccard Index and the Morisita Overlap Index were used to measure repertoire overlap between compartments. TCR beta CDR3s were clustered by GLIPH together with public tetramer-defined viral CDR3s, and at least three viral sequences plus V-gene enrichment were required for viral motifs. TCRdb carries this immuneACCESS record with in-frame sequences only. Its versions omit some clonotypes, under half of them owing to an unresolved V gene in the studies checked, with the rest unexplained. V and J calls and clone size are given by that table; D and trimming were obtained from the DNA. Here the sample has a few thousand clones; roughly a sixth occur a single time. About 12% of the sample belongs to the ten largest clones.

The paper as a whole reports these results and caveats: Multi-region tumor sequencing was not performed, so intratumor heterogeneity could not be excluded. Longer overall survival was associated with higher blood T cell density, whereas shorter survival was associated with higher adjacent-lung clonality. Because of the exploratory design, TCR variables were selected using unadjusted p-values without false-discovery rate correction. A median of approximately 53 of the top 100 tumor clones turned up in the paired uninvolved adjacent lung, and 28 of those clones also ranked among the top 100 of that same adjacent lung. The highest T cell clonality was observed in uninvolved tumor-adjacent lung, where clonality exceeded that of tumor, suggesting that antigenic responses were more focused in uninvolved tumor-adjacent lung.

CDR3 length: 15 amino acids, cysteine to phenylalanine. The entry retains the CDR3 DNA only, 45 bases that are in frame from base 1. CDR1 SGHNT and CDR2 YENEEA were looked up in the germline V gene. V was cut back by 5 bases and J by 4 bases, leaving a gap of 18 bases between them. This clone was seen more than once but under ten times. What this receptor recognizes is not known. There are no base qualities to consult, and no much larger clone falls within one base. This clonotype was obtained from a woman aged 40 to 75 with stage II lung adenocarcinoma. Here the sequenced sample was lung tumor tissue, taken before any cancer treatment. This receptor chain uses TRBV11-3 and TRBJ2-7; TRBD2 is a possible D gene, resting on 7 matching bases. The sequenced DNA is TGTGCCAGCAGCCCTGAGCCGGGGGGCGGGTACGAGCAGTACTTC. It codes for CASSPEPGGGYEQYF.